One sample yielded the 27 T cell receptor beta chains listed below, sequenced in a study of OX40 agonist ivuxolimab in advanced cancers. Clones were sequenced by immunoSEQ multiplex PCR, and TCRdb holds only the in-frame ones, with some missing. Altogether 68,000 or so clones are present, 65% to 85% being singletons, with the ten largest covering 9.5% to 13%. The material was CD4+ or CD8+ T cells sorted from blood, obtained in a trial of the OX40 agonist ivuxolimab. These receptors were collected from an adult with an advanced solid tumor such as melanoma, head and neck, liver or kidney cancer.

V is TRBV2 and J is TRBJ1-3; D not resolved. Germline CDR1 and CDR2: SNHLY and FYNNEI. This CDR3 contains 13 residues. Trimming pared 6 bases from V and 7 bases from J, leaving 13 bases between. The CDR3 nucleotides read TGTGCCAGCAGAGCAGGCAGGAGCAACACCATATATTTT. Translated: CASRAGRSNTIYF.

This clone was recorded once. CDR3: CSVGTTGKTEAFF. DNA for the CDR3: TGCAGCGTTGGGACTACAGGGAAAACTGAAGCTTTCTTT. V and J are TRBV29-1 and TRBJ1-1; maybe TRBD1 (6 bases). Between the trimmed V and J ends, which lost 4 bases and 5 bases, there was a span of 14 bases. Germline V gene data show CDR1 as SQVTM and CDR2 as ANQGSEA. The CDR3 extends over 13 amino acids.

The genes are TRBV18 and TRBJ2-7; no definite D call. The CDR3 is 14 amino acids. Trimming cost V 1 base and J 2 bases, with 9 bases left between them. CDR1 and CDR2 from the germline V gene are KGHSH and LQKENI. DNA for the CDR3: TGTGCCAGCTCACCACGGCAAGGGACCTACGAGCAGTACGTC. Its translation: CASSPRQGTYEQYV.

The CDR3 here is CASSPPGLVGLEQYF. CDR3 nucleotides: TGTGCCAGTAGTCCTCCGGGACTAGTAGGTCTCGAGCAGTACTTC. V is TRBV19 and J is TRBJ2-7, with 8 bases that match TRBD2. The CDR3 has 15 residues. Unmatched junction bases numbered 12, after V lost 5 bases and J lost 6 bases. The germline V gene encodes CDR1 LNHDA and CDR2 SQIVND (reference sequence).

This sequence joins TRBV5-8 and TRBJ2-7, with 7 bases lining up with TRBD1. V trimming: 3 bases; J trimming: 5 bases; junction bases outside the gene matches: 11. CDR3 length: 15 amino acids. Germline CDR1 and CDR2: SGHTS and YDEGEE. The CDR3 DNA follows: TGTGCCAGCAGCTCTCTAGACAGGGTATTCGACGAGCAGTACTTC. It yields the protein CASSSLDRVFDEQYF.

This sequence joins TRBV6-6 and TRBJ1-2; tentatively, D is TRBD1 (5 bases). The V gene's germline CDR1 is MNHNY and CDR2 SVGAGI (reference sequence). The CDR3 is 14 residues long. V was trimmed by 0 bases and J by 9 bases, leaving 14 bases between them. CDR3 nucleotide sequence: TGTGCCAGCAGTTACTCGGACGGCACGGGGCGCTACACCTTC. Its translation is CASSYSDGTGRYTF.

The chain combines TRBV5-4 with TRBJ2-5, with D perhaps TRBD2 (7 bases). CDR3 length equals 16 residues. Germline CDR1 SGHNT, CDR2 YYREEE (reference sequence). Deletions cut 4 bases from V and 5 bases from J, with 21 bases between. CDR3 amino acids: CASSATGGGGDETQYF. The CDR3 nucleotides read TGTGCCAGCAGCGCCACGGGGGGAGGGGGGGACGAGACCCAGTACTTC.

This clone was counted a single time. This chain joins TRBV15 and TRBJ1-1; TRBD1 matches 7 bases. The germline gives CDR1 LNHNV, CDR2 YYDKDF (reference sequence). The junction had 9 bases not matched to a gene; V was cut back by 5 bases and J by 6 bases. CDR3 size: 14 residues. The CDR3 protein is CATSWTGGGAEAFF. In nucleotides, the CDR3 is TGTGCCACCAGCTGGACAGGCGGAGGGGCTGAAGCTTTCTTT.

This clone was picked up a small number of times. This chain links TRBV25-1 with TRBJ1-4; D gene ambiguous. V lost 6 bases and J lost 7, with 9 bases in between. CDR1 MGHDK and CDR2 SYGVNS come from the germline V gene. This CDR3 spans 12 amino acids. The CDR3 DNA sequence: TGTGCCAGCAGGGGAGAGAGTGAAAAACTGTTTTTT. Translation: CASRGESEKLFF.

The chain links TRBV4-1 to TRBJ1-2; D might be TRBD1 (5 bases). The V end was cut by 2 bases, the J end by 8 bases, with 27 bases between. Germline V gene sequence: CDR1 MGHRA, CDR2 YSYEKL. CDR3 length: 18 amino acids. In DNA, the CDR3 is TGCGCCAGCAGCCAACCACTCGACGGGACTCCCACCGGCCGAGGCTACACCTTC. Encoded protein: CASSQPLDGTPTGRGYTF.

This sequence joins TRBV7-9 and TRBJ1-2; no firm D call. Trimming removed 1 base at V and 8 bases at J, with 8 bases between. The CDR3 consists of 12 residues. CDR1 and CDR2 (germline): SEHNR, FQNEAQ (reference sequence). The CDR3 coding sequence is TGTGCCAGCAGCTTAGAACAGAGGGGCTACACCTTC. Translating gives CASSLEQRGYTF. Looking up the rest from reference TRBV7-9 and TRBJ1-2 gives the full variable domain: DTGVSQNPRHKITKRGQNVTFRCDPISEHNRLYWYRQTLGQGPEFLTYFQNEAQLEKSRLLSDRFSAERPKGSFSTLEIQRTEQGDSAMYLCASSLEQRGYTFGSGTRLTVV.

This clone was seen once. The genes are TRBV5-1 and TRBJ2-7; D gene unclear. CDR3 length: 14 residues. The V end was cut by 4 bases, the J end by 6 bases, with 17 bases between. The germline gives CDR1 SGHRS, CDR2 YFSETQ. CDR3 in amino acids: CASSLLLGMGEQYV. CDR3 in DNA: TGCGCCAGCAGCCTCCTTTTAGGGATGGGCGAGCAGTACGTC.

The V and J genes are TRBV7-2 and TRBJ2-1, with 10 bases lining up with TRBD1. This CDR3 spans 13 amino acids. Germline V gene sequence: CDR1 SGHTA, CDR2 FQGNSA. V was clipped by 3 bases and J by 15 bases; unmatched bases: 8. The CDR3 loop reads CASSFKDRGLMFF. CDR3 DNA: TGTGCCAGCAGCTTCAAGGACAGGGGGTTGATGTTCTTC.

The chain uses TRBV2 and TRBJ2-2, with D perhaps matching TRBD1 or TRBD2 (5 bases each). CDR1 is SNHLY and CDR2 is FYNNEI in the germline V gene. The CDR3 spans 17 residues. Trimming pared 2 bases from V and 4 bases from J, leaving 17 bases between. CDR3 sequence reads: CASSEPPRGAGTGELFF. Here the CDR3 DNA reads TGTGCCAGCAGTGAACCTCCCCGAGGGGCCGGCACCGGGGAGCTGTTTTTT.

The chain joins TRBV7-2 to TRBJ2-3, with D unclear. V gave up 0 bases and J gave up 4 bases, with 2 bases separating them. Germline CDR1 is SGHTA and CDR2 is FQGNSA. The CDR3 loop spans 12 amino acids. CDR3 sequence: CASSLAADTQYF. The CDR3 coding sequence is TGTGCCAGCAGCTTAGCGGCAGATACGCAGTATTTT.

The chain recombines TRBV15 with TRBJ2-7; 10 bases are shared with TRBD2. Germline-derived CDR1 and CDR2 are LNHNV and YYDKDF (reference sequence). The CDR3 consists of 13 residues. V shed 5 bases and J 9 bases; nucleotides not matched to a gene: 7. The chain's CDR3 is CATSRGLAGVQYV. In nucleotides, the CDR3 is TGTGCCACCAGCCGGGGGCTAGCGGGGGTGCAGTACGTC.

The chain recombines TRBV27 with TRBJ2-3; D is possibly TRBD2 (6 bases). The V end was cut by 6 bases, the J end by 3 bases, with 19 bases between. The V gene's germline CDR1 is MNHEY and CDR2 SMNVEV (reference sequence). There are 16 residues in the CDR3. The CDR3 nucleotides read TGTGCCAGCAGCCAATCTCTGGGTCGGGGGACAGATACGCAGTATTTT. This encodes CASSQSLGRGTDTQYF.

This clone showed up just a few times. The chain carries TRBV5-4 and TRBJ1-1; D is uncertain. Trimming pared 0 bases from V and 1 base from J, leaving 10 bases between. Looked up from germline, CDR1 is SGHNT and CDR2 is YYREEE (reference sequence). The CDR3 runs to 15 residues. The CDR3 is CASSLAGLGNTEAFF. CDR3 DNA sequence: TGTGCCAGCAGCTTGGCCGGCTTAGGGAACACTGAAGCTTTCTTT.

As concerns this clone: This sample also contains other DNA sequences that code for the same CDR3. The V gene is TRBV5-1, the J gene TRBJ2-1, with 9 bases identical to TRBD2. The CDR3 runs to 15 residues. The germline V gene encodes CDR1 SGHRS and CDR2 YFSETQ. After removal of 1 base from V and 4 bases from J, the junction contained 3 bases not matched to a gene. CDR3 DNA: TGCGCCAGCAGCTTGTCTAGCGGGGCTTACAATGAGCAGTTCTTC. Protein sequence: CASSLSSGAYNEQFF.

In this sample, this clone turned up a few times. V is TRBV9 and J is TRBJ2-1, with a possible D match to TRBD1 (5 bases). Trimming left V 0 bases short and J 6 bases short, with 7 bases between. The CDR3 is 13 residues long. Germline V CDR1 and CDR2: SGDLS, YYNGEE. CDR3 region: CASSVDRGNEQFF. The CDR3 coding sequence is TGTGCCAGCAGCGTAGATAGGGGCAATGAGCAGTTCTTC.

The sample holds a few counts of this clone. The V and J genes are TRBV28 and TRBJ2-4; the D gene could be TRBD1 or TRBD2 (6 bases each). CDR3 length equals 16 residues. CDR1 and CDR2 from the germline V gene are MDHEN and SYDVKM. V lost 7 bases and J 1 base, leaving 17 bases between the germline ends. CDR3 sequence: CASTESRGRAKNIQYF. The CDR3 DNA reads TGTGCCAGCACCGAATCTAGGGGGAGGGCCAAAAACATTCAGTACTTC.

This clone was seen just once. The rearrangement uses TRBV28 and TRBJ2-5, with D uncertain. V lost 4 bases to trimming and J lost 0 bases, with 12 bases between them. Germline V gene sequence: CDR1 MDHEN, CDR2 SYDVKM. The CDR3 consists of 15 residues. Here the CDR3 reads CASSSGRPYQETQYF. The CDR3 DNA is TGTGCCAGCAGTTCGGGTCGTCCGTACCAAGAGACCCAGTACTTC.

The chain links TRBV7-3 to TRBJ2-1; 8 bases are shared with TRBD2. In germline, CDR1 is SGHTA, CDR2 FQGTGA. The CDR3 totals 15 residues. The J segment lost 3 bases and the V segment lost 5 bases, leaving 6 bases of the junction unmatched. CDR3 amino acids: CASSPGGSLYNEQFF. The CDR3, as DNA: TGTGCCAGCAGCCCGGGAGGGTCCCTCTACAATGAGCAGTTCTTC. Full variable domain (outside the CDR3, taken from reference TRBV7-3 and TRBJ2-1): GAGVSQTPSNKVTEKGKYVELRCDPISGHTALYWYRQSLGQGPEFLIYFQGTGAADDSGLPNDRFFAVRPEGSVSTLKIQRTERGDSAVYLCASSPGGSLYNEQFFGPGTRLTVL.

This sequence joins TRBV2 and TRBJ1-1, with a weak D call TRBD1 (5 bases). The CDR3 runs to 14 residues. Germline CDR1 SNHLY, CDR2 FYNNEI. The V gene lost 6 bases and the J gene lost 3 bases, with 14 bases spanning the gap. The CDR3 nucleotides are TGTGCCAGCAGAGGGGATCTGGGGTACACTGAAGCTTTCTTT. Translated, it gives CASRGDLGYTEAFF.

The chain joins TRBV10-3 to TRBJ1-1; D is uncertain. The CDR3 runs to 14 residues. V lost 3 bases and J lost 10, with 18 bases in between. The germline V gene encodes CDR1 ENHRY and CDR2 SYGVKD. In DNA form, the CDR3 reads TGTGCCATCAGTGAAACAGTTGGTCTTAGGATAGCTTTCTTT. It encodes CAISETVGLRIAFF.

The V and J genes are TRBV27 and TRBJ2-7; no clear D gene. The CDR3 consists of 11 residues. Germline CDR1 is MNHEY and CDR2 is SMNVEV (reference sequence). Trimming left V 2 bases short and J 3 bases short, with 2 bases between. The CDR3 nucleotides read TGTGCCAGCAGTTTAAACTACGAGCAGTACTTC. Encoded protein: CASSLNYEQYF.

The V call is TRBV5-1, the J call TRBJ2-3, with 15 nucleotides matching TRBD2. The ends lost 4 bases at V and 5 bases at J; junction bases unmatched: 8. The CDR3 is 17 amino acids. Germline CDR1 and CDR2: SGHRS and YFSETQ. The CDR3 loop is CASSLGTSGGNGDTQYF. The CDR3 bases are TGCGCCAGCAGCCTCGGGACTAGCGGGGGGAATGGAGATACGCAGTATTTT.